The 14 T cell receptor beta chains given below trace back to one sample, sequenced in a study of blood T cell repertoires in COVID-19. The repertoire was sequenced with immunoSEQ multiplex PCR; TCRdb's copy has only in-frame clones and lacks some. This table has some 400,000 clones, 80% to 90% appearing once. Material for sequencing was PBMCs or T cells enriched from blood (not recorded which). These receptors came from a man aged 25-45 years who had recovered from COVID-19.

The chain couples TRBV28 to TRBJ2-2, with a tentative D call TRBD2 (5 bases). Germline V gene lookup returns CDR1 MDHEN and CDR2 SYDVKM. V gave up 8 bases and J gave up 0 bases, with 13 bases separating them. The CDR3 length is 15 residues. As DNA, the CDR3 is TGTGCCAGCGGGCTAGCCCTCGCGAACACCGGGGAGCTGTTTTTT. Translated: CASGLALANTGELFF.

The genes are TRBV19 and TRBJ1-5; possibly TRBD1 for D (6 bases). The V gene's germline CDR1 is LNHDA and CDR2 SQIVND (reference sequence). The CDR3 covers 14 residues. The V gene lost 4 bases and the J gene lost 3 bases, with 10 bases spanning the gap. In DNA form, the CDR3 reads TGTGCCAGTAGTACGACAGGCGACAATCAGCCCCAGCATTTT. Its protein product is CASSTTGDNQPQHF.

V and J are TRBV7-6 and TRBJ2-2; 12 bases agree with TRBD1. V was pared by 4 bases and J by 2 bases, with 8 bases of the junction left unmatched. The germline V gene has CDR1 SGHVS and CDR2 FNYEAQ. The CDR3 spans 18 residues. The CDR3 here is CASSSRDRGPYNTGELFF. The CDR3, as DNA: TGTGCCAGCAGCTCCCGGGACAGGGGGCCTTATAACACCGGGGAGCTGTTTTTT.

The chain uses TRBV3-1 (or the pseudogene TRBV3-2) and TRBJ1-3; D is uncertain. Germline CDR1 and CDR2: LGHDT and YNNKEL (reference sequence). V lost 1 base, J lost 4 bases, and 11 bases lay in between. This CDR3 has 15 residues. DNA for the CDR3: TGTGCCAGCAGCCAAGGCGCGGGCTCCGGAAACACCATATATTTT. Residues: CASSQGAGSGNTIYF.

The chain employs TRBV24-1 and TRBJ1-2; 8 bases align to TRBD1. The CDR3 extends over 14 amino acids. Germline values: CDR1 KGHDR, CDR2 SFDVKD. V lost 7 bases to trimming and J lost 5 bases; unmatched junction nucleotides: 8. The CDR3 nucleotides are TGTGCCACCAGCTACGGGACAGGCGAATATGGCTACACCTTC. As protein: CATSYGTGEYGYTF.

This chain links TRBV4-2 with TRBJ2-7, with TRBD2 matching 8 bases. This CDR3 spans 14 amino acids. J lost 3 bases, V lost 6 bases, and 7 bases had no gene match. Per germline, CDR1 LGHNA and CDR2 YNFKEQ. The CDR3 is CASSTGTSGYEQYF. The CDR3 DNA reads TGTGCCAGCAGTACCGGCACTAGCGGCTACGAGCAGTACTTC.

This clone was counted a few times. This chain uses TRBV19 with TRBJ1-2; 9 bases line up with TRBD1. From germline, CDR1 is LNHDA and CDR2 SQIVND (reference sequence). This CDR3 comprises 15 residues. V lost 5 bases to trimming and J lost 4 bases; unmatched junction nucleotides: 8. CDR3 amino acids: CASSLTGQGAYGYTF. The CDR3 nucleotides are TGTGCCAGTAGTCTAACGGGACAGGGCGCCTATGGCTACACCTTC.

This clone was seen only a few times. This chain uses TRBV7-9 with TRBJ1-1; unclear D gene. The germline gives CDR1 SEHNR, CDR2 FQNEAQ (reference sequence). The V end was cut by 2 bases, the J end by 0 bases, with 7 bases between. The length of the CDR3 is 14 residues. The CDR3 DNA sequence: TGTGCCAGCAGCTTAAACAGCCTGAACACTGAAGCTTTCTTT. Translating it yields CASSLNSLNTEAFF.

The chain joins TRBV7-3 to TRBJ1-1, with 11 bases identical to TRBD1. Germline assignment: CDR1 SGHTA and CDR2 FQGTGA. The CDR3 sequence is 14 residues long. Losses at the gene ends were 6 bases for V and 6 bases for J; bases not matched to a gene: 6. The CDR3 here is CASRTGQGAAEAFF. Written as DNA, the CDR3 is TGTGCCAGCAGGACCGGACAGGGGGCGGCTGAAGCTTTCTTT.

The chain is built from TRBV2 and TRBJ1-2; no reliable D call. Germline V gives CDR1 SNHLY, CDR2 FYNNEI. This CDR3 spans 11 amino acids. The V end was cut by 1 base, the J end by 8 bases, with 5 bases between. The CDR3: CASSEESGYTF. CDR3 DNA: TGTGCCAGCAGTGAAGAGAGCGGCTACACCTTC.

The chain has TRBV10-3 and TRBJ1-5; D might be TRBD1 (5 bases). The CDR3 spans 14 residues. V was clipped by 0 bases and J by 5 bases, with 8 bases between them. CDR1 and CDR2 from the germline V gene are ENHRY and SYGVKD. The DNA of the CDR3 is TGTGCCATCAGTGAGTCGGGCAGGGATCAGCCCCAGCATTTT. The encoded protein is CAISESGRDQPQHF.

V is TRBV18 and J is TRBJ2-7; TRBD1 agrees at 8 bases. CDR1 and CDR2 (germline): KGHSH, LQKENI. The junction had 9 bases not matched to a gene; V was cut back by 6 bases and J by 2 bases. This CDR3 contains 15 residues. CDR3 in amino acids: CASSQAGTGPYEQYF. The CDR3 DNA is TGTGCCAGCTCGCAAGCCGGGACAGGTCCCTACGAGCAGTACTTC.

The chain joins TRBV5-1 to TRBJ2-7; 9 bases match TRBD1. After removal of 3 bases from V and 0 bases from J, the junction contained 7 bases not matched to a gene. The germline CDR1 and CDR2 sequences are SGHRS and YFSETQ. This CDR3 comprises 16 residues. This CDR3 is CASSSRTGVDSYEQYF. For the CDR3, the DNA is TGCGCCAGCAGCTCAAGGACAGGGGTGGACTCCTACGAGCAGTACTTC. Full variable domain (remainder filled in from reference TRBV5-1 and TRBJ2-7): KAGVTQTPRYLIKTRGQQVTLSCSPISGHRSVSWYQQTPGQGLQFLFEYFSETQRNKGNFPGRFSGRQFSNSRSEMNVSTLELGDSALYLCASSSRTGVDSYEQYFGPGTRLTVT.

This chain connects TRBV5-5 to TRBJ2-1; D is unclear. Germline V gene sequence: CDR1 SGHKS, CDR2 YYEKEE (reference sequence). The CDR3 covers 16 residues. Trimming removed 0 bases at V and 0 bases at J, with 10 bases between. CDR3 protein: CASSLALASSYNEQFF. The DNA for the CDR3 is TGTGCCAGCAGCTTGGCCTTGGCCAGCTCCTACAATGAGCAGTTCTTC.